What follows are 28 T cell receptor beta chains derived from one specimen sequenced in a study of PD-1 blockade in classical Hodgkin lymphoma. Clones were read by immunoSEQ multiplex PCR, and TCRdb kept only the in-frame ones, dropping some. The table lists 25,000 to 35,000 clones, approximately 68% of them singletons. Stated time point: cycle 4 day 1 (C4D1), after less than 7 weeks of nivolumab. All patients relapsed after autologous stem cell transplantation, and brentuximab vedotin exposure varied. The sample consisted of peripheral blood mononuclear cells (PBMCs), taken before the fourth cycle of nivolumab. These receptors were taken from a human donor with classical Hodgkin lymphoma.

This sequence joins TRBV10-3 and TRBJ2-3; 16 nucleotides line up with TRBD2. The CDR3 is made up of 17 amino acids. The junction had 4 bases not matched to a gene; V was cut back by 4 bases and J by 3 bases. CDR1 is ENHRY and CDR2 is SYGVKD in the germline V gene. The CDR3 region has the DNA TGTGCCATCAGTGGGCTGGGACTAGCGGGGGGGACAGATACGCAGTATTTT. It yields the protein CAISGLGLAGGTDTQYF.

The genes are TRBV5-6 and TRBJ1-2; D perhaps matches TRBD1 (5 bases). Trimming shortened V by 5 bases and J by 7 bases, and 15 bases separated the two germline ends. From germline, CDR1 is SGHDT and CDR2 YYEEEE. The CDR3 runs to 13 residues. The CDR3 coding sequence is TGTGCCAGCAGTTGGGGCAGGGTGAGTGGCTACACCTTC. It specifies CASSWGRVSGYTF. The complete variable domain, with remaining parts taken from reference TRBV5-6 and TRBJ1-2, reads DAGVTQSPTHLIKTRGQQVTLRCSPKSGHDTVSWYQQALGQGPQFIFQYYEEEERQRGNFPDRFSGHQFPNYSSELNVNALLLGDSALYLCASSWGRVSGYTFGSGTRLTVV.

This chain joins TRBV6-1 and TRBJ1-1; D gene uncertain. CDR1 MNHNS and CDR2 SASEGT come from the germline V gene. This CDR3 spans 15 amino acids. V lost 6 bases and J lost 4, with 18 bases in between. The CDR3 sequence is CASRRSDVLGTEAFF. The CDR3 coding sequence is TGTGCCAGCAGGAGGTCCGACGTGTTAGGCACTGAAGCTTTCTTT.

This clone was recorded a few times. The chain couples TRBV10-3 to TRBJ1-2; D ambiguous. In germline, CDR1 is ENHRY, CDR2 SYGVKD. Trimming removed 7 bases at V and 0 bases at J, with 18 bases between. The CDR3 is made up of 16 amino acids. The CDR3 DNA is TGTGCCATCAAGGAGGAGGGATGGGGAGCTAACTATGGCTACACCTTC. It is translated as CAIKEEGWGANYGYTF.

This chain links TRBV4-1 with TRBJ1-2; D not resolved. From germline, CDR1 is MGHRA and CDR2 YSYEKL. The CDR3 is made up of 15 amino acids. V was trimmed by 4 bases and J by 5 bases, leaving 17 bases between them. CDR3: CASSPRVEGKYGYTF. The CDR3 DNA is TGCGCCAGCAGCCCGAGGGTCGAAGGGAAGTATGGCTACACCTTC.

The chain has TRBV4-2 and TRBJ2-7; D may match TRBD1 or TRBD2 (5 bases each). The germline V gene has CDR1 LGHNA and CDR2 YNFKEQ. The V gene lost 1 base and the J gene lost 3 bases, with 13 bases spanning the gap. The CDR3 loop spans 15 amino acids. The CDR3 DNA follows: TGTGCCAGCAGCCAAGCGGGGCAGCCCCACTACGAGCAGTACTTC. Residues: CASSQAGQPHYEQYF.

The V call is TRBV4-3, the J call TRBJ1-2; D unresolved. The CDR3 spans 14 residues. With 0 bases removed from V and 1 base from J, the gap between germline ends came to 6 bases. In germline, CDR1 is LGHNA, CDR2 YSLEER. CDR3 amino acids: CASSQEEGNYGYTF. The CDR3 region has the DNA TGCGCCAGCAGCCAAGAGGAGGGTAACTATGGCTACACCTTC.

The V call is TRBV7-2, the J call TRBJ2-7, with 13 bases aligning to TRBD2. CDR1 SGHTA and CDR2 FQGNSA come from the germline V gene. The CDR3 consists of 16 residues. Trimming took 0 bases from V and 6 from J; bases not matched to a gene: 5. Here the CDR3 reads CASSLAGGLAGREQYF. The CDR3 nucleotides are TGTGCCAGCAGCTTAGCGGGGGGACTAGCGGGACGCGAGCAGTACTTC.

This chain links TRBV7-2 with TRBJ2-5, with 7 nucleotides matching TRBD2. Germline values: CDR1 SGHTA, CDR2 FQGNSA. CDR3 length: 15 residues. Trimming removed 0 bases from V and 5 bases from J; junction bases left unmatched: 6. The CDR3 nucleotides read TGTGCCAGCAGCTTAGCTGGACTAGGGATGGAGACCCAGTACTTC. Translated, it gives CASSLAGLGMETQYF.

The CDR3 region is CASSPGYTEAFF. In nucleotides, the CDR3 is TGTGCCAGCAGTCCGGGGTACACTGAAGCTTTCTTT. This chain uses TRBV6-5 with TRBJ1-1; no definite D call. This CDR3 region has 12 residues. V was shortened by 5 bases and J by 3 bases, with 7 bases between the two germline ends. Per germline, CDR1 MNHEY and CDR2 SVGAGI.

By sample share, this clone is medium-sized (0.01 to 0.1%). V gene TRBV2 combines with J gene TRBJ1-3; D perhaps matches TRBD1 (5 bases). This CDR3 has 15 amino acids. The germline gives CDR1 SNHLY, CDR2 FYNNEI. Trimming shortened V by 2 bases and J by 3 bases, and 11 bases separated the two germline ends. The CDR3 nucleotides are TGTGCCAGCAGTGAATTTCCCAGGGATGGAAACACCATATATTTT. Translating gives CASSEFPRDGNTIYF.

The chain recombines TRBV10-1 with TRBJ1-1; tentatively, D is TRBD1 (5 bases). The V gene lost 5 bases and the J gene lost 6 bases, with 10 bases spanning the gap. This CDR3 region has 12 residues. Germline lookup yields CDR1 WNHNN and CDR2 SYGVQD (reference sequence). Here the CDR3 DNA reads TGCGCCAGCAGTCTTGGGGGGGCTGAAGCTTTCTTT. Protein sequence: CASSLGGAEAFF.

This clone is medium-sized in the sample. The rearrangement links TRBV7-2 to TRBJ1-2; possible D gene TRBD1, 5 bases. This CDR3 has 15 residues. V shed 7 bases and J shed 4 bases, with 19 bases lying between them. The germline gives CDR1 SGHTA, CDR2 FQGNSA. Here the CDR3 reads CASTMAPGGGYGYTF. The CDR3 DNA reads as TGTGCCAGCACCATGGCCCCGGGGGGGGGCTATGGCTACACCTTC.

The chain has TRBV11-2 and TRBJ1-1; TRBD1 agrees at 8 bases. The V gene end was trimmed by 4 bases and the J gene end by 8 bases; junction bases not matched to a gene: 6. CDR3 length: 13 amino acids. Germline lookup yields CDR1 SGHAT and CDR2 FQNNGV. The CDR3 coding sequence is TGTGCCAGCAGCTCTAACCGGGACAGGGAAGCTTTCTTT. Protein sequence: CASSSNRDREAFF.

The rearrangement joins TRBV27 to TRBJ2-7; perhaps TRBD1 as D (5 bases). The CDR3 has 17 amino acids. V was shortened by 5 bases and J by 1 base, with 21 bases between the two germline ends. Germline-derived CDR1 and CDR2 are MNHEY and SMNVEV (reference sequence). DNA for the CDR3: TGTGCCAGCAGTCTCCGGTGGGGCGACCACTATTCCTACGAGCAGTACTTC. Its protein is CASSLRWGDHYSYEQYF.

A few counts support this clone. This chain connects TRBV29-1 to TRBJ2-2; no reliable D call. Germline V gene sequence: CDR1 SQVTM, CDR2 ANQGSEA. V lost 0 bases, J lost 1 base, and 9 bases lay in between. The CDR3 loop spans 15 amino acids. CDR3 DNA: TGCAGCGTTGAAGATCCAAAATTGAACACCGGGGAGCTGTTTTTT. Amino acids: CSVEDPKLNTGELFF.

This chain connects TRBV27 to TRBJ2-5; 15 bases align to TRBD2. Germline CDR1 is MNHEY and CDR2 is SMNVEV (reference sequence). The CDR3 is 17 residues long. Germline trimming cut 5 bases from V and 5 bases from J; bases unmatched to any gene: 9. For the CDR3, the DNA is TGTGCCAGCAGTATGGGACTAGCGGGGGGCCCAGGGGAGACCCAGTACTTC. This encodes CASSMGLAGGPGETQYF.

A note on this clone: Other nucleotide sequences in the sample specify the same CDR3. The genes are TRBV7-9 and TRBJ2-3, with D tentatively TRBD1 (5 bases). This CDR3 is 14 amino acids long. Trimming cost V 3 bases and J 3 bases, with 10 bases left between them. CDR1 SEHNR and CDR2 FQNEAQ come from the germline V gene (reference sequence). DNA for the CDR3: TGTGCCAGCAGCTTTCTAGGGGTGACAGATACGCAGTATTTT. Translating gives CASSFLGVTDTQYF.

The V call is TRBV5-4, the J call TRBJ2-7, with 7 bases lining up with TRBD1. This CDR3 is built from 12 residues. In germline, CDR1 is SGHNT, CDR2 YYREEE (reference sequence). The J segment lost 9 bases and the V segment lost 4 bases, leaving 7 bases of the junction unmatched. The CDR3 bases are TGTGCCAGCAGCGCCGGACAGGCGGCGCAGTACTTC. Protein: CASSAGQAAQYF. The full variable domain, with the rest looked up from reference TRBV5-4 and TRBJ2-7, is ETGVTQSPTHLIKTRGQQVTLRCSSQSGHNTVSWYQQALGQGPQFIFQYYREEENGRGNFPPRFSGLQFPNYSSELNVNALELDDSALYLCASSAGQAAQYFGPGTRLTVT.

The chain joins TRBV5-4 to TRBJ2-1, with 9 bases that match TRBD2. The CDR3 consists of 16 residues. Trimming at V came to 4 bases and at J to 10 bases, leaving 15 bases not matched to a gene. Germline V gene sequence: CDR1 SGHNT, CDR2 YYREEE (reference sequence). CDR3 DNA sequence: TGTGCCAGCAGCGGGGCCGCCGGGACTAGCACTCTAGAGCAGTTCTTC. It encodes CASSGAAGTSTLEQFF.

The rearrangement uses TRBV6-1 and TRBJ2-7, with TRBD2 identical over 7 bases. The CDR3 spans 14 residues. The V and J ends lost 5 bases and 2 bases, in that order; junction bases with no gene match: 6. Germline V lookup: CDR1 MNHNS, CDR2 SASEGT. The CDR3 spells CASSTKRGTYEQYF. Here the CDR3 DNA reads TGTGCCAGCAGTACCAAGCGGGGTACCTACGAGCAGTACTTC.

The chain recombines TRBV19 with TRBJ1-1; D is perhaps TRBD1 (5 bases). The germline V gene has CDR1 LNHDA and CDR2 SQIVND (reference sequence). The length of the CDR3 is 14 residues. Trimming pared 3 bases from V and 6 bases from J, leaving 14 bases between. The CDR3 DNA reads as TGTGCCAGTAGTATTTCAGGGACCCCCGCTGAAGCTTTCTTT. Translated, it gives CASSISGTPAEAFF.

The V gene is TRBV5-8, the J gene TRBJ2-3, with TRBD2 identical over 8 bases. Germline V CDR1 and CDR2: SGHTS, YDEGEE. The CDR3 covers 15 residues. V was pared by 4 bases and J by 0 bases, with 4 bases of the junction left unmatched. The CDR3 DNA reads as TGTGCCAGCAGCGCCGGGACTAGGAGCACAGATACGCAGTATTTT. Amino acid sequence: CASSAGTRSTDTQYF.

The V call is TRBV7-3, the J call TRBJ1-1, with TRBD1 matching 7 bases. V shed 0 bases and J 4 bases; nucleotides not matched to a gene: 8. The V gene's germline CDR1 is SGHTA and CDR2 FQGTGA. The CDR3 length is 16 residues. The CDR3, as DNA: TGTGCCAGCAGCTTAACGAAACTACAGGGGTCCACTGAAGCTTTCTTT. It translates to CASSLTKLQGSTEAFF.

The chain is built from TRBV30 and TRBJ1-5; 7 nucleotides line up with TRBD1. Germline values: CDR1 GTSNPN, CDR2 SVGIG (reference sequence). This CDR3 spans 14 amino acids. The J segment lost 4 bases and the V segment lost 0 bases, leaving 3 bases of the junction unmatched. The CDR3 sequence is CAWSVLQGNQPQHF. The CDR3 coding sequence is TGTGCCTGGAGTGTACTACAGGGGAATCAGCCCCAGCATTTT.

The V call is TRBV6-1, the J call TRBJ2-6; D not certain. Trimming removed 1 base from V and 1 base from J, with 23 bases in between. CDR1 and CDR2 (germline): MNHNS, SASEGT. The CDR3 is 21 residues long. CDR3 nucleotide sequence: TGTGCCAGCAGTGAAGATTGGTTCAATCGCCCCCTTAGGTCTGGGGCCAACGTCCTGACTTTC. Its translation: CASSEDWFNRPLRSGANVLTF.

The V call is TRBV29-1, the J call TRBJ2-6, with D possibly TRBD1 on 5 matching bases. Per germline, CDR1 SQVTM and CDR2 ANQGSEA. CDR3 length: 17 residues. V was clipped by 5 bases and J by 1 base, with 18 bases between them. CDR3 residues: CSVPSRAPGSGANVLTF. The CDR3 region has the DNA TGCAGCGTTCCCTCCAGGGCCCCAGGTTCTGGGGCCAACGTCCTGACTTTC.

This chain connects TRBV7-9 to TRBJ2-5; 15 bases agree with TRBD2. CDR3 length equals 18 residues. Unmatched junction bases numbered 6, after V lost 4 bases and J lost 0 bases. Germline CDR1 is SEHNR and CDR2 is FQNEAQ (reference sequence). Here the CDR3 DNA reads TGTGCCAGCAGCTCCGGGACTAGCGGGGGGAATTACCAAGAGACCCAGTACTTC. Amino acid sequence: CASSSGTSGGNYQETQYF. Supplemented by reference TRBV7-9 and TRBJ2-5, the full variable domain reads DTGVSQNPRHKITKRGQNVTFRCDPISEHNRLYWYRQTLGQGPEFLTYFQNEAQLEKSRLLSDRFSAERPKGSFSTLEIQRTEQGDSAMYLCASSSGTSGGNYQETQYFGPGTRLLVL.